This entry features one TCR beta chain sequence. What it binds is not known. All patients experienced relapse after autologous stem cell transplantation, and brentuximab vedotin exposure was variable. TCRdb's table, derived via immunoSEQ multiplex PCR, lists solely in-frame clones and lacks some. The repertoire holds 14,000 to 15,000 clones, with around 88% as singletons. This CDR3 has 11 residues. Deletions cut 6 bases from V and 8 bases from J, with 13 bases between. The V gene's germline CDR1 is SQVTM and CDR2 ANQGSEA. The sample belongs to a study of PD-1 blockade in classical Hodgkin lymphoma. Study-wide context: Patients in the cohort were put on intravenous nivolumab, 3 mg/kg every 2 weeks. Study outcomes and limitations: The drivers behind the repertoire differences, possibly disease activity or prior therapy, remain undefined. Patients with an early start, nivolumab under 1 year after ASCT, were excluded.

The clonotype comes from a human donor with classical Hodgkin lymphoma. This material consisted of peripheral blood mononuclear cells (PBMCs), taken before the second cycle of nivolumab. The V call is TRBV29-1, the J call TRBJ1-2; the D is unclear. For the CDR3, the DNA is TGCAGCGTGGTCGGCGGGGAAGGCTACACCTTC. Its translation: CSVVGGEGYTF.